This T cell receptor beta chain was documented in a study of cytomegalovirus exposure and HLA in healthy donors. Across the study: Among the 350 to 500 donors who were genotyped, about 80% fell in the genetic ancestry cluster that is associated with self-reported Caucasian donors. Findings and limits, study-wide: After further analysis at a later stage, 16,951 TCR beta sequences were associated with HLA alleles at 0.05 false discovery rate. Certain sequence variants were highly shared and formed a cluster, and this cluster was likely a sequencing artifact.

Though nominally healthy at sampling, donors likely had unrecorded immune exposures. Germline CDR1 GTSNPN, CDR2 SVGIG (reference sequence). Trimming shortened V by 1 base and J by 0 bases, and 14 bases separated the two germline ends. This CDR3 spans 16 amino acids. A note on this clone: Its antigen remains unidentified.

Primers for the PCR totalled 60 Vbeta and 13 Jbeta. Repertoires were generated with immunoSEQ multiplex PCR, while TCRdb's copy carries only in-frame clones and drops some. The sample has some 120,000 clones, and its top ten clones hold more than 3%. Source material: PBMCs. The chain links TRBV30 to TRBJ2-3, with D hard to call. The clonotype originates from a young man in good health and CMV-seronegative. The CDR3 DNA reads as TGTGCCTGGAGTGAAGTGCGTCTACCTAGCACAGATACGCAGTATTTT. This sequence encodes CAWSEVRLPSTDTQYF. Complete variable domain (other parts from reference TRBV30 and TRBJ2-3): SQTIHQWPATLVQPVGSPLSLECTVEGTSNPNLYWYRQAAGRGLQLLFYSVGIGQISSEVPQNLSASRPQDRQFILSSKKLLLSDSGFYLCAWSEVRLPSTDTQYFGPGTRLTVL.